What follows are 15 T cell receptor beta chains derived from one specimen sequenced in a study of cytomegalovirus exposure and HLA in healthy donors. It was with 60 Vbeta and 13 Jbeta primers that the PCR ran. TCRdb's table, derived via immunoSEQ multiplex PCR, lists solely in-frame clones and lacks some. This sample carries approximately 160,000 clones, 80% to 90% of them seen once, and the ten largest clones take about 4.9%. Sequencing was carried out using PBMCs. The receptors were gathered from a girl between 10 and 17 years old in good health and CMV-seropositive.

The chain carries TRBV5-1 and TRBJ1-2, with 8 bases that match TRBD1. The CDR3 loop spans 14 amino acids. Germline CDR1 is SGHRS and CDR2 is YFSETQ. The V segment lost 1 base and the J segment 5 bases; nucleotides outside the gene matches: 4. CDR3 sequence (DNA): TGCGCCAGCAGCTTGTCAGGGGGCGGGTATGGCTACACCTTC. It is translated as CASSLSGGGYGYTF.

This chain joins TRBV28 and TRBJ1-6; D call uncertain. Germline V gives CDR1 MDHEN, CDR2 SYDVKM. Deletions cut 5 bases from V and 0 bases from J, with 14 bases between. The CDR3 has 17 residues. The CDR3 is CASSPMVKSSYNSPLHF. DNA of the CDR3: TGTGCCAGCAGTCCCATGGTGAAGAGCTCCTATAATTCACCCCTCCACTTT.

This sequence joins TRBV7-2 and TRBJ1-2; perhaps TRBD1 as D (5 bases). The germline V gene has CDR1 SGHTA and CDR2 FQGNSA. Trimming removed 5 bases from V and 1 base from J, with 8 bases in between. This CDR3 comprises 13 residues. The CDR3 sequence: CASSPRVNYGYTF. CDR3 in DNA: TGTGCCAGCAGCCCCAGGGTTAACTATGGCTACACCTTC.

This chain uses TRBV6-6 with TRBJ1-5, with 10 bases matching TRBD1. The V gene end was trimmed by 2 bases and the J gene end by 5 bases; junction bases not matched to a gene: 3. Germline assignment: CDR1 MNHNY and CDR2 SVGAGI (reference sequence). CDR3 length: 15 amino acids. The CDR3 DNA follows: TGTGCCAGCAGTTACCAGACAGGGGGCCATCAGCCCCAGCATTTT. This gives the protein CASSYQTGGHQPQHF.

This chain connects TRBV5-1 to TRBJ2-6; D is possibly TRBD1 (5 bases). This CDR3 contains 16 residues. Germline V gene data show CDR1 as SGHRS and CDR2 as YFSETQ. With 2 bases removed from V and 0 bases from J, the gap between germline ends came to 9 bases. CDR3 region: CASSFGHPSGANVLTF. Here the CDR3 DNA reads TGCGCCAGCAGCTTTGGACACCCCTCTGGGGCCAACGTCCTGACTTTC.

Here the CDR3 reads CASAPSPGTEAFF. CDR3 DNA: TGTGCCAGCGCTCCCTCGCCAGGGACTGAAGCTTTCTTT. This rearrangement joins TRBV6-5 to TRBJ1-1; the D gene is possibly TRBD1 (5 bases). CDR3 length: 13 amino acids. The V gene's germline CDR1 is MNHEY and CDR2 SVGAGI. Trimming left V 8 bases short and J 5 bases short, with 15 bases between.

The J gene is TRBJ1-1, the V gene TRBV5-1; 8 bases align to TRBD1. This CDR3 spans 15 amino acids. Trimming took 1 base from V and 3 from J; bases not matched to a gene: 5. Germline loops: CDR1 SGHRS, CDR2 YFSETQ. The CDR3 nucleotides read TGCGCCAGCAGCTTGACAGGGGGGCGGGACACTGAAGCTTTCTTT. This translates into CASSLTGGRDTEAFF. Using reference TRBV5-1 and TRBJ1-1 for the parts outside the CDR3, the full variable domain is KAGVTQTPRYLIKTRGQQVTLSCSPISGHRSVSWYQQTPGQGLQFLFEYFSETQRNKGNFPGRFSGRQFSNSRSEMNVSTLELGDSALYLCASSLTGGRDTEAFFGQGTRLTVV.

The chain uses TRBV6-5 and TRBJ1-5; 7 positions agree with TRBD1. This CDR3 is 15 amino acids long. V dropped 4 bases and J dropped 0; count of bases not matched to a gene: 3. Germline CDR1 is MNHEY and CDR2 is SVGAGI. The DNA of the CDR3 is TGTGCCAGCAGTTTCAGGACAGGTAGCAATCAGCCCCAGCATTTT. It codes for CASSFRTGSNQPQHF.

The rearrangement uses TRBV29-1 and TRBJ2-5; 11 nucleotides agree with TRBD1. V was clipped by 0 bases and J by 5 bases; unmatched bases: 5. Germline CDR1 reads SQVTM; CDR2 reads ANQGSEA. CDR3 length equals 15 residues. The CDR3 here is CSVEDPWTGGETQYF. CDR3 sequence (DNA): TGCAGCGTTGAAGATCCCTGGACAGGGGGCGAGACCCAGTACTTC.

The genes are TRBV12-5 and TRBJ1-1; maybe TRBD1 (6 bases). From germline, CDR1 is LGHNT and CDR2 FRNRAP. This CDR3 is built from 15 residues. Trimming removed 1 base from V and 3 bases from J, with 12 bases in between. CDR3 in amino acids: CASGLERGADTEAFF. The CDR3 DNA reads TGTGCTAGTGGTTTGGAACGGGGGGCGGACACTGAAGCTTTCTTT.

The J gene is TRBJ2-1, the V gene TRBV9; possible D gene TRBD2, 7 bases. V lost 4 bases and J 7 bases, leaving 15 bases between the germline ends. The CDR3 runs to 14 residues. The V gene's germline CDR1 is SGDLS and CDR2 YYNGEE. The CDR3 reads CASSPRGGANEQFF. The CDR3 DNA is TGTGCCAGCAGCCCCCGTGGGGGGGCGAATGAGCAGTTCTTC.

This sequence joins TRBV19 and TRBJ2-7; D possibly corresponds to TRBD2 (6 bases). Trimming shortened V by 5 bases and J by 3 bases, and 20 bases separated the two germline ends. Per germline, CDR1 LNHDA and CDR2 SQIVND (reference sequence). This CDR3 spans 16 amino acids. CDR3 bases: TGTGCCAGTAGTCCGGTAGGGCGTCAGGGAGGCTACGAGCAGTACTTC. As protein: CASSPVGRQGGYEQYF.

The V and J genes are TRBV4-1 and TRBJ2-6; possible D gene TRBD1, 6 bases. Germline lookup yields CDR1 MGHRA and CDR2 YSYEKL. The CDR3 loop spans 17 amino acids. The V end lost 6 bases, the J end lost 1 base, and 16 bases lay between the germline ends. CDR3 protein: CASRQTGLPSGANVLTF. The CDR3, as DNA: TGCGCCAGCAGACAAACAGGGCTTCCTTCTGGGGCCAACGTCCTGACTTTC.

This clone was observed a few times. The chain is built from TRBV28 and TRBJ1-6; D unresolved. Per germline, CDR1 MDHEN and CDR2 SYDVKM. The ends were cut back, 5 bases at V and 6 bases at J, with 5 bases in the middle. The CDR3 has 12 amino acids. The CDR3 DNA follows: TGTGCCAGCAGTCCAGTTAATTCACCCCTCCACTTT. It encodes CASSPVNSPLHF.

A note on this clone: The sample contains more than one DNA sequence encoding this CDR3. The gene calls are TRBV9 and TRBJ2-7, with D possibly matching TRBD2 (7 bases). Germline loops: CDR1 SGDLS, CDR2 YYNGEE. V lost 0 bases to trimming and J lost 5 bases, with 18 bases between them. The CDR3 has 16 amino acids. The CDR3: CASSVDGGGARNEQYF. DNA of the CDR3: TGTGCCAGCAGCGTAGATGGCGGGGGCGCGAGAAACGAGCAGTACTTC.